One sample yielded the 30 T cell receptor beta chains listed below, sequenced in a study of shared clonotypes between healthy human individuals. Sequencing used immunoSEQ multiplex PCR; TCRdb keeps in-frame clones, though not all of them. Among about 2.5 million clones listed, 92% were seen once. Sample: naive CD4+ T cells from PBMCs. The subset is: CD45RA+ positively selected. The receptors come from a man in his late teens or twenties in good health. Some clones in this sample may be carry-over from other donors' samples.

The V call is TRBV5-1, the J call TRBJ2-1, with D perhaps TRBD2 (6 bases). CDR3 length: 13 residues. Germline-derived CDR1 and CDR2 are SGHRS and YFSETQ. V was trimmed by 2 bases and J by 6 bases, leaving 9 bases between them. CDR3 in DNA: TGCGCCAGCAGCTTCGGGACTCTCAATGAGCAGTTCTTC. This translates into CASSFGTLNEQFF.

V usage is TRBV28 and J usage is TRBJ2-7, with unresolved D. The germline V gene has CDR1 MDHEN and CDR2 SYDVKM. Deletions cut 5 bases from V and 6 bases from J, with 11 bases between. This CDR3 is built from 12 residues. The CDR3 here is CASSLSQGEQYF. In nucleotides, the CDR3 is TGTGCCAGCAGTCTCTCTCAAGGCGAGCAGTACTTC.

The chain carries TRBV28 and TRBJ2-7; D possibly corresponds to TRBD1 (6 bases). This CDR3 is 14 amino acids long. Germline assignment: CDR1 MDHEN and CDR2 SYDVKM. V lost 3 bases and J 3 bases, leaving 12 bases between the germline ends. The CDR3: CASSFRQEFYEQYF. The CDR3 bases are TGTGCCAGCAGTTTTAGACAGGAGTTCTACGAGCAGTACTTC.

This clone is a singleton in its sample. The chain combines TRBV7-8 with TRBJ1-1, with D uncertain. Germline CDR1 is SGHVS and CDR2 is FQNEAQ. V lost 5 bases to trimming and J lost 0 bases, with 10 bases between them. CDR3 length: 14 amino acids. The CDR3 DNA sequence: TGTGCCAGCAGCCGATATGGGTTGAACACTGAAGCTTTCTTT. Translating gives CASSRYGLNTEAFF.

The chain couples TRBV10-3 to TRBJ2-3, with D perhaps given as TRBD1 or TRBD2 (5 bases each). The germline V gene has CDR1 ENHRY and CDR2 SYGVKD. This CDR3 has 14 amino acids. Trimming left V 8 bases short and J 2 bases short, with 14 bases between. The chain's CDR3 is CAIRDAIVTDTQYF. In DNA, the CDR3 is TGTGCCATCCGGGACGCCATCGTCACAGATACGCAGTATTTT.

Comment on this clone: Different DNA sequences within this sample yield the same CDR3. V gene TRBV7-9 combines with J gene TRBJ1-1; D might be TRBD1 (5 bases). Germline V gene sequence: CDR1 SEHNR, CDR2 FQNEAQ (reference sequence). V dropped 6 bases and J dropped 1 base, with 9 bases sitting between them. The length of the CDR3 is 13 residues. CDR3 bases: TGTGCCAGCAGTTTACAGGAGAACACTGAAGCTTTCTTT. Translation: CASSLQENTEAFF.

The chain has TRBV5-1 and TRBJ2-7, with a weak D call TRBD1 (6 bases). The CDR3 is 16 residues long. The V and J ends lost 4 bases and 7 bases respectively, with 24 bases between them. Germline V gene sequence: CDR1 SGHRS, CDR2 YFSETQ. Here the CDR3 reads CASSIGTPTATEEQYF. The CDR3 DNA reads TGCGCCAGCAGCATCGGGACACCTACCGCTACGGAGGAGCAGTACTTC.

The chain uses TRBV19 and TRBJ2-5; no definite D call. V was clipped by 3 bases and J by 4 bases, with 15 bases between them. CDR3 size: 15 residues. Germline V gives CDR1 LNHDA, CDR2 SQIVND (reference sequence). The CDR3 sequence is CASSIVFGLAETQYF. The DNA of the CDR3 is TGTGCCAGTAGTATTGTTTTCGGGTTGGCAGAGACCCAGTACTTC.

The V call is TRBV29-1, the J call TRBJ1-2; the D gene is possibly TRBD1 (6 bases). V was pared by 7 bases and J by 4 bases, with 13 bases between. Germline values: CDR1 SQVTM, CDR2 ANQGSEA. CDR3 length: 12 residues. CDR3 sequence (DNA): TGCAGCGCCTCGGACAGTACCTATGGCTACACCTTC. The encoded protein is CSASDSTYGYTF.

Turning to this clone: This CDR3 is also generated by other DNA sequences in the sample. CDR3 in amino acids: CASSPLVYGYTF. The CDR3 DNA sequence: TGTGCCAGCAGCCCCCTAGTCTATGGCTACACCTTC. The V call is TRBV5-8, the J call TRBJ1-2; D call uncertain. V lost 4 bases to trimming and J lost 4 bases, with 8 bases between them. From germline, CDR1 is SGHTS and CDR2 YDEGEE. The length of the CDR3 is 12 residues.

The CDR3 here is CASSPGTGRGSYEQYF. CDR3 in DNA: TGTGCCAGCAGCCCGGGGACAGGGAGGGGCTCCTACGAGCAGTACTTC. This sequence joins TRBV7-3 and TRBJ2-7, with TRBD1 matching over 9 bases. The CDR3 has 16 amino acids. V shed 5 bases and J 0 bases; nucleotides not matched to a gene: 8. Looked up from germline, CDR1 is SGHTA and CDR2 is FQGTGA.

The rearrangement joins TRBV19 to TRBJ2-7; no reliable D call. The CDR3 consists of 11 residues. Looked up from germline, CDR1 is LNHDA and CDR2 is SQIVND (reference sequence). V dropped 5 bases and J dropped 3 bases, with 5 bases sitting between them. CDR3: CASSGNYEQYF. The CDR3 DNA is TGTGCCAGTAGTGGAAACTACGAGCAGTACTTC.

The rearrangement links TRBV5-4 to TRBJ2-1; 12 bases are a match to TRBD2. From germline, CDR1 is SGHNT and CDR2 YYREEE (reference sequence). The CDR3 is 15 amino acids. V gave up 5 bases and J gave up 6 bases; unmatched junction bases: 6. CDR3 protein: CASSTTSGSRNEQFF. DNA of the CDR3: TGTGCCAGCAGTACGACTAGCGGGAGCCGCAATGAGCAGTTCTTC.

This sequence joins TRBV9 and TRBJ2-1; D is perhaps TRBD1 or TRBD2 (5 bases each). The germline gives CDR1 SGDLS, CDR2 YYNGEE. V lost 5 bases and J lost 6, with 24 bases in between. CDR3 length: 17 residues. CDR3 coding DNA: TGTGCCAGCAGTCCCGGTTCGGGGCGGTACCACACCAATGAGCAGTTCTTC. Its protein is CASSPGSGRYHTNEQFF.

Only one count was recorded for this clone. This sample includes further DNA sequences coding for the same CDR3. The chain combines TRBV5-6 with TRBJ2-1; 8 bases fit TRBD1. Germline values: CDR1 SGHDT, CDR2 YYEEEE. The CDR3 covers 13 residues. V was clipped by 1 base and J by 6 bases; unmatched bases: 0. CDR3: CASSLTGGNEQFF. DNA for the CDR3: TGTGCCAGCAGCTTGACAGGGGGCAATGAGCAGTTCTTC. The full variable domain, its missing parts supplied by reference TRBV5-6 and TRBJ2-1, is DAGVTQSPTHLIKTRGQQVTLRCSPKSGHDTVSWYQQALGQGPQFIFQYYEEEERQRGNFPDRFSGHQFPNYSSELNVNALLLGDSALYLCASSLTGGNEQFFGPGTRLTVL.

The V call is TRBV2, the J call TRBJ1-1, with unresolved D. The V and J ends lost 1 base and 0 bases respectively, with 9 bases between them. Germline V gives CDR1 SNHLY, CDR2 FYNNEI. This CDR3 is 15 amino acids long. CDR3 region: CASSEVQVMNTEAFF. DNA for the CDR3: TGTGCCAGCAGTGAAGTCCAAGTCATGAACACTGAAGCTTTCTTT.

V is TRBV5-1 and J is TRBJ1-4; 7 positions match TRBD1. Trimming removed 0 bases from V and 7 bases from J; junction bases left unmatched: 6. Germline V gene data show CDR1 as SGHRS and CDR2 as YFSETQ. The CDR3 covers 15 residues. CDR3 DNA: TGCGCCAGCAGCTTGGACAGGGGAAGGGGTGAAAAACTGTTTTTT. Translation: CASSLDRGRGEKLFF.

This chain uses TRBV6-5 with TRBJ2-3, with a possible D match to TRBD1 (6 bases). Trimming took 2 bases from V and 2 from J, leaving 11 bases between them. Germline-derived CDR1 and CDR2 are MNHEY and SVGAGI. The CDR3 totals 15 residues. The CDR3 bases are TGTGCCAGCAGTTACCAAACAGGGCTCACAGATACGCAGTATTTT. Encoded protein: CASSYQTGLTDTQYF.

V gene TRBV7-3 combines with J gene TRBJ2-5; 7 nucleotides agree with TRBD1. This CDR3 region has 14 residues. Per the germline V gene, CDR1 is SGHTA and CDR2 is FQGTGA. The trim removed 1 base at V and 5 bases at J, leaving 4 bases unmatched. DNA for the CDR3: TGTGCCAGCAGCTTAAAAGGGGGCGTGGAGACCCAGTACTTC. Protein product: CASSLKGGVETQYF.

The rearrangement uses TRBV6-6 and TRBJ2-7; 11 bases align to TRBD1. This CDR3 comprises 14 residues. Germline trimming cut 6 bases from V and 7 bases from J; bases unmatched to any gene: 8. Germline V CDR1 and CDR2: MNHNY, SVGAGI (reference sequence). CDR3 loop: CASSSGQGALEQYF. In nucleotides, the CDR3 is TGTGCCAGCAGCTCCGGACAGGGGGCGCTTGAGCAGTACTTC.

V and J are TRBV7-9 and TRBJ1-2; TRBD1 is a possible D gene (6 bases). CDR1 and CDR2 from the germline V gene are SEHNR and FQNEAQ (reference sequence). Trimming removed 3 bases from V and 6 bases from J, with 14 bases in between. The CDR3 length is 14 residues. The CDR3: CASSFLQGRDGYTF. For the CDR3, the DNA is TGTGCCAGCAGCTTTTTACAGGGAAGGGATGGCTACACCTTC.

Comment on this clone: The sample holds other DNA sequences that translate to the same CDR3. This chain connects TRBV9 to TRBJ2-2; TRBD2 aligns across 10 bases. V lost 4 bases to trimming and J lost 4 bases; unmatched junction nucleotides: 4. CDR1 and CDR2 from the germline V gene are SGDLS and YYNGEE. CDR3 length equals 15 residues. CDR3: CASSPRTSGTGELFF. The CDR3 bases are TGTGCCAGCAGCCCCCGGACTAGCGGCACCGGGGAGCTGTTTTTT.

The chain employs TRBV6-5 and TRBJ2-7; D is possibly TRBD1 or TRBD2 (5 bases each). Trimming took 0 bases from V and 2 from J, leaving 11 bases between them. Germline V CDR1 and CDR2: MNHEY, SVGAGI. This CDR3 is built from 15 residues. This CDR3 reads CASSYSRDGTYEQYF. DNA of the CDR3: TGTGCCAGCAGTTACTCGAGGGACGGAACCTACGAGCAGTACTTC.

The chain recombines TRBV6-5 with TRBJ2-7, with 8 bases aligning to TRBD1. Per germline, CDR1 MNHEY and CDR2 SVGAGI. This CDR3 is built from 16 residues. The V gene end was trimmed by 5 bases and the J gene end by 7 bases; junction bases not matched to a gene: 16. Here the CDR3 reads CASSHWGQGAWSEQYF. The DNA of the CDR3 is TGTGCCAGCAGTCACTGGGGGCAGGGGGCCTGGAGTGAGCAGTACTTC.

This chain uses TRBV2 with TRBJ2-7; perhaps TRBD1 as D (6 bases). Germline V gene sequence: CDR1 SNHLY, CDR2 FYNNEI. The ends were cut back, 2 bases at V and 9 bases at J, with 14 bases in the middle. The CDR3 is 13 residues long. The CDR3 is CASSEKWDTMQYF. The CDR3 DNA follows: TGTGCCAGCAGTGAAAAGTGGGACACCATGCAGTACTTC.

V and J are TRBV28 and TRBJ2-5; D gene unclear. The germline gives CDR1 MDHEN, CDR2 SYDVKM. Trimming left V 3 bases short and J 0 bases short, with 14 bases between. The CDR3 runs 16 residues. CDR3 amino acids: CASSFGGPRYQETQYF. In DNA form, the CDR3 reads TGTGCCAGCAGTTTTGGTGGACCCAGGTACCAAGAGACCCAGTACTTC.

The genes are TRBV2 and TRBJ2-3; D gene uncertain. CDR3 length equals 12 residues. The V gene lost 7 bases and the J gene lost 2 bases, with 7 bases spanning the gap. The germline V gene encodes CDR1 SNHLY and CDR2 FYNNEI. CDR3 coding DNA: TGTGCCAGCATGGAGAACACAGATACGCAGTATTTT. As protein: CASMENTDTQYF.

The chain uses TRBV10-3 and TRBJ2-1, with 11 bases aligning to TRBD2. Germline V gene sequence: CDR1 ENHRY, CDR2 SYGVKD. V lost 4 bases and J lost 7; bases outside the gene matches: 9. The length of the CDR3 is 16 residues. The CDR3 here is CAISGVAGGPRNEQFF. The CDR3 coding sequence is TGTGCCATCAGTGGGGTAGCGGGAGGGCCTCGTAATGAGCAGTTCTTC.

This CDR3 reads CASSGDGSNYGYTF. DNA for the CDR3: TGCGCCAGCAGCGGGGACGGCTCTAACTATGGCTACACCTTC. The J gene is TRBJ1-2, the V gene TRBV5-1; tentative D call: TRBD1 (5 bases). The CDR3 loop spans 14 amino acids. V lost 4 bases and J 0 bases, leaving 10 bases between the germline ends. Germline values: CDR1 SGHRS, CDR2 YFSETQ.

The rearrangement links TRBV4-1 to TRBJ1-2; D is undetermined. Trimming pared 1 base from V and 4 bases from J, leaving 19 bases between. Germline assignment: CDR1 MGHRA and CDR2 YSYEKL. The CDR3 covers 17 residues. As DNA, the CDR3 is TGCGCCAGCAGCCAAGTGGGAAGGAACTCTCCTAGCTATGGCTACACCTTC. Protein sequence: CASSQVGRNSPSYGYTF.